A single sample is the source of the 13 T cell receptor beta chains below, sequenced in a study of CD8 T cells in ankylosing spondylitis. Points from the study as a whole: For ankylosing spondylitis blood, a TCR beta motif of seven to nine highly homologous variants appeared characteristic.

Using its own MiXCR run on the 5' RACE reads, TCRdb lists one record per CDR3 protein. The sample holds about 200,000 distinct CDR3 sequences, more than 5.5% seen once. These receptors lack a known antigen. The sample taken for sequencing was blood, either unsorted or a sorted T cell fraction (not recorded which). These receptors came from a male donor with ankylosing spondylitis.

There are many counts of this clonotype. This rearrangement joins TRBV27 to TRBJ1-3, with D unresolved. CDR1 and CDR2 (germline): MNHEY, SMNVEV (reference sequence). This CDR3 comprises 11 residues. V lost 6 bases and J 8 bases, leaving 8 bases between the germline ends. This chain's CDR3 is CASSFGDTIYF. CDR3 DNA sequence: TGTGCCAGCAGCTTTGGGGACACCATATATTTT.

The rearrangement joins TRBV7-2 to TRBJ2-1, with 7 positions matching TRBD2. The germline V gene encodes CDR1 SGHTA and CDR2 FQGNSA. The CDR3 consists of 12 residues. Trimming removed 6 bases from V and 7 bases from J; junction bases left unmatched: 3. The CDR3: CASSWTSNEQFF. CDR3 bases: TGTGCCAGCAGTTGGACTAGTAATGAGCAGTTCTTC.

The gene calls are TRBV6-2 or TRBV6-3 and TRBJ2-1; D gene uncertain. Germline V gene data show CDR1 as MNHEY and CDR2 as SVGEGT. The length of the CDR3 is 14 residues. Between the trimmed V and J ends, which lost 0 bases and 1 base, there was a span of 4 bases. The CDR3 here is CASSYSYSYNEQFF. In DNA form, the CDR3 reads TGTGCCAGCAGTTACTCGTATTCCTACAATGAGCAGTTCTTC.

This clonotype was counted ten times or more. V is TRBV5-6 and J is TRBJ2-4, with 9 bases matching TRBD1. The CDR3 is made up of 14 amino acids. Trimming took 2 bases from V and 6 from J; bases not matched to a gene: 3. From germline, CDR1 is SGHDT and CDR2 YYEEEE. The CDR3 nucleotides are TGTGCCAGCAGCTTTGACAGGGGGGTAAACATTCAGTACTTC. Protein: CASSFDRGVNIQYF.

This clonotype was recorded at least ten times. The V and J genes are TRBV9 and TRBJ2-2; the match to TRBD1 covers 8 bases. Germline-derived CDR1 and CDR2 are SGDLS and YYNGEE. The V segment lost 0 bases and the J segment 6 bases; nucleotides outside the gene matches: 7. The CDR3 loop spans 16 amino acids. The CDR3 loop reads CASSVGARGLSGELFF. The DNA for the CDR3 is TGTGCCAGCAGCGTAGGGGCCAGGGGGCTCTCCGGGGAGCTGTTTTTT.

This clonotype has a count of ten or more. V is TRBV9 and J is TRBJ2-6, with TRBD1 identical over 7 bases. The trim removed 3 bases at V and 3 bases at J, leaving 6 bases unmatched. In germline, CDR1 is SGDLS, CDR2 YYNGEE. The CDR3 totals 16 residues. The CDR3 region has the DNA TGTGCCAGCAGCGCTACAGGGGCATTTGGGGCCAACGTCCTGACTTTC. It is translated as CASSATGAFGANVLTF.

This chain uses TRBV29-1 with TRBJ2-7; TRBD1 might be the D (7 bases). V gave up 4 bases and J gave up 1 base, with 14 bases separating them. The CDR3 length is 14 residues. The germline gives CDR1 SQVTM, CDR2 ANQGSEA. The CDR3 spells CSVVRGAPSYEQYF. CDR3 coding DNA: TGCAGCGTTGTCAGGGGGGCGCCGTCCTACGAGCAGTACTTC.

The sample holds many counts of this clonotype. The rearrangement links TRBV10-3 to TRBJ2-1; tentative D call: TRBD1 (7 bases). Germline lookup yields CDR1 ENHRY and CDR2 SYGVKD. The CDR3 spans 15 residues. Trimming left V 4 bases short and J 3 bases short, with 13 bases between. CDR3 in amino acids: CAISGGGGHYNEQFF. CDR3 sequence (DNA): TGTGCCATCAGTGGAGGAGGGGGCCACTACAATGAGCAGTTCTTC.

J is TRBJ2-6 and V is TRBV4-1; possibly TRBD1 or TRBD2 for D (5 bases each). Trimming stripped 2 bases from V and 0 bases from J, with 8 bases between. The germline V gene has CDR1 MGHRA and CDR2 YSYEKL. This CDR3 comprises 16 residues. The CDR3 region is CASSQPGSSGANVLTF. CDR3 DNA sequence: TGCGCCAGCAGCCAACCAGGGAGCTCTGGGGCCAACGTCCTGACTTTC.

V and J are TRBV4-1 and TRBJ2-1; D possibly corresponds to TRBD2 (5 bases). Germline V gives CDR1 MGHRA, CDR2 YSYEKL. V lost 4 bases and J lost 10, with 14 bases in between. The CDR3 totals 13 residues. As DNA, the CDR3 is TGCGCCAGCAGCCTCGGGGTGGGAAAGGAGCAGTTCTTC. Protein: CASSLGVGKEQFF.

The chain combines TRBV7-9 with TRBJ1-2; unclear D gene. V was clipped by 0 bases and J by 0 bases, with 11 bases between them. The germline CDR1 and CDR2 sequences are SEHNR and FQNEAQ (reference sequence). This CDR3 is 16 amino acids long. The CDR3 loop reads CASSLAARSANYGYTF. For the CDR3, the DNA is TGTGCCAGCAGCTTAGCCGCCAGATCCGCTAACTATGGCTACACCTTC.

This clonotype was recorded many times. The V gene is TRBV10-3, the J gene TRBJ1-4; D gene unclear. Germline-derived CDR1 and CDR2 are ENHRY and SYGVKD. V was shortened by 3 bases and J by 0 bases, with 8 bases between the two germline ends. This CDR3 has 15 amino acids. CDR3 DNA: TGTGCCATCAGTGACAACAGCGCAACTAATGAAAAACTGTTTTTT. Translation: CAISDNSATNEKLFF.

This clonotype was counted ten times or more. J is TRBJ2-2 and V is TRBV9; possibly TRBD2 for D (6 bases). The CDR3 extends over 15 amino acids. With 3 bases removed from V and 6 bases from J, the gap between germline ends came to 15 bases. CDR1 and CDR2 (germline): SGDLS, YYNGEE. The CDR3 spells CASSAGTPTSGELFF. In DNA, the CDR3 is TGTGCCAGCAGCGCCGGGACTCCGACCTCCGGGGAGCTGTTTTTT.